This T cell receptor beta chain was identified during a study of cytomegalovirus exposure and HLA in healthy donors. Both 60 Vbeta primers and 13 Jbeta primers went into the PCR. The assay was immunoSEQ multiplex PCR, and TCRdb's table has in-frame clones only and misses some. The sample consists of around 150,000 clones, around four fifths of them appearing once. The V end lost 8 bases, the J end lost 7 bases, and 15 bases lay between the germline ends. The CDR3 runs 14 residues. From germline, CDR1 is MDHEN and CDR2 SYDVKM. This TCR derives from a man younger than 35 in good health and CMV-seropositive. The chain links TRBV28 to TRBJ1-6; D is ambiguous. Sequencing was done on a sample of PBMCs. CDR3 loop: CASGQNSFNSPLHF. In DNA form, the CDR3 reads TGTGCCAGCGGTCAAAACTCATTCAATTCACCCCTCCACTTT.